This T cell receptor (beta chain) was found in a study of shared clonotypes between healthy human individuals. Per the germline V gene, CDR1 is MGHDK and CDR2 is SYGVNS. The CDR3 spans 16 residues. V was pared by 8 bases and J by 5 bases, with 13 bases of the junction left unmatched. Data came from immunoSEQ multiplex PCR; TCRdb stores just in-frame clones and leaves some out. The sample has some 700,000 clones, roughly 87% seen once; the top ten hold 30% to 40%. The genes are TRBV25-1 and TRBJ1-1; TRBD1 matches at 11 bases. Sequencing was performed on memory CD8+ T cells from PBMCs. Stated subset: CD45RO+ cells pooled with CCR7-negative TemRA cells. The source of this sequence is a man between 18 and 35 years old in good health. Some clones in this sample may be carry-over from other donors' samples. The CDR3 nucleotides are TGTGCCAGCGGGGGGACAGGGGGAAATTACTTGACTGAAGCTTTCTTT. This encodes CASGGTGGNYLTEAFF.